Below, 19 T cell receptor beta chains from the same sample are listed, as sequenced in a study of blood T cells in healthy people across ages. A second PCR, run for 7 to 11 cycles, used a sample-barcoded 5' primer plus a J-beta primer mix. TCRdb called the 5' RACE reads again in MiXCR, with one record for every CDR3 protein. The sample lists some 760,000 distinct CDR3 sequences; about 25% were seen once. These data were also filed under a second study, of T cells of mothers and their children.

The sample was blood. These receptors all stem from a boy aged 5-17 years in good health.

The chain uses TRBV5-1 and TRBJ2-5; 9 nucleotides line up with TRBD2. CDR3 length: 14 amino acids. Germline trimming cut 4 bases from V and 2 bases from J; bases unmatched to any gene: 3. CDR1 is SGHRS, CDR2 YFSETQ, per germline. The CDR3 DNA reads as TGCGCCAGCAGCCGTAGCGGGGGTCAAGAGACCCAGTACTTC. It encodes CASSRSGGQETQYF.

This clonotype turned up a few times. The chain joins TRBV7-6 to TRBJ2-5; a weak D match, TRBD2 (6 bases). The DNA end is more similar to TRBJ2-1, so the J call may be wrong. CDR1 SGHVS and CDR2 FNYEAQ come from the germline V gene. The CDR3 has 15 residues. The CDR3 bases are TGTGCCAGCAGCGAGATAGCGGTCCCATACAATGAGCAGTTCTTC. Protein sequence: CASSEIAVPYNEQFF.

This clonotype was recorded at least ten times. A read error may produce the germline difference seen at one junction end. The chain combines TRBV7-9 with TRBJ2-7; no reliable D call. Germline assignment: CDR1 SEHNR and CDR2 FQNEAQ (reference sequence). There are 13 residues in the CDR3. The DNA of the CDR3 is TGTGCCAGCAGTTTAGCCGCCTCCTACGAGCAGTACTTC. Translated: CASSLAASYEQYF.

This clonotype was seen a few times. V and J are TRBV5-1 and TRBJ1-1; TRBD1 is a possible D gene (5 bases). In germline, CDR1 is SGHRS, CDR2 YFSETQ. Trimming pared 5 bases from V and 2 bases from J, leaving 13 bases between. This CDR3 contains 14 residues. CDR3 sequence reads: CASREGSFNTEAFF. Written as DNA, the CDR3 is TGCGCCAGCAGAGAGGGGTCTTTTAACACTGAAGCTTTCTTT.

This sequence joins TRBV4-2 and TRBJ2-7; D is undetermined. In germline, CDR1 is LGHNA, CDR2 YNFKEQ. Trimming shortened V by 3 bases and J by 3 bases, and 21 bases separated the two germline ends. CDR3 length equals 17 residues. The CDR3 here is CASSQYSKQLEGYEQYF. The DNA of the CDR3 is TGTGCCAGCAGCCAGTACAGTAAGCAGCTAGAAGGCTACGAGCAGTACTTC.

This chain connects TRBV4-1 to TRBJ2-4; D may correspond to TRBD1 or TRBD2 (5 bases each). CDR3 length equals 16 residues. With 4 bases removed from V and 6 bases from J, the gap between germline ends came to 19 bases. In germline, CDR1 is MGHRA, CDR2 YSYEKL. The CDR3 loop is CASSPLPPGPVNIQYF. As DNA, the CDR3 is TGCGCCAGCAGCCCCTTACCGCCGGGACCTGTAAACATTCAGTACTTC.

J is TRBJ2-5 and V is TRBV4-2; 12 bases line up with TRBD2. The last part of the DNA fits TRBJ2-1 better; the J call may be wrong. The CDR3 is made up of 17 amino acids. Germline V lookup: CDR1 LGHNA, CDR2 YNFKEQ. The CDR3 loop reads CASSQDPSGGALNEQFF. The CDR3 bases are TGTGCCAGCAGCCAAGATCCTAGCGGGGGGGCGCTCAATGAGCAGTTCTTC.

V and J are TRBV10-3 and TRBJ2-7, with TRBD2 identical over 11 bases. The V gene's germline CDR1 is ENHRY and CDR2 SYGVKD. The CDR3 is 16 residues long. With 9 bases clipped from V and 7 bases from J, the junction kept 17 bases outside the gene matches. The CDR3 nucleotides read TGTGCCATACAGGGGCTAATAGCGGGAGGGCAGAGGGAGCAGTACTTC. Translation: CAIQGLIAGGQREQYF.

The rearrangement joins TRBV12-3 or TRBV12-4 to TRBJ1-4; D gene ambiguous. CDR3 length equals 18 residues. Deletions cut 3 bases from V and 3 bases from J, with 20 bases between. CDR3 loop: CASSFSTTSGVANEKLFF. DNA for the CDR3: TGTGCCAGCAGTTTTTCAACCACGAGTGGGGTAGCTAATGAAAAACTGTTTTTT.

This clonotype has just a few counts. This sequence joins TRBV3-1 and TRBJ2-5; a weak D match, TRBD2 (6 bases). From germline, CDR1 is LGHDT and CDR2 YNNKEL (reference sequence). V lost 3 bases, J lost 6 bases, and 11 bases lay in between. CDR3 length: 13 residues. Written as DNA, the CDR3 is TGTGCCAGCAGCCAGGACTATTCTAAGACCCAGTACTTC. Its translation is CASSQDYSKTQYF.

In its sample, this clonotype was seen a few times. The chain is built from TRBV7-9 and TRBJ1-1; D is unclear. V gave up 2 bases and J gave up 3 bases, with 7 bases separating them. CDR1 and CDR2 (germline): SEHNR, FQNEAQ (reference sequence). The CDR3 is 13 amino acids. CDR3 sequence (DNA): TGTGCCAGCAGCTTACTGGTTGACACTGAAGCTTTCTTT. It yields the protein CASSLLVDTEAFF.

J is TRBJ2-4 and V is TRBV7-2, with D hard to call. Germline V CDR1 and CDR2: SGHTA, FQGNSA. This CDR3 spans 12 amino acids. Trimming pared 3 bases from V and 6 bases from J, leaving 6 bases between. The DNA of the CDR3 is TGTGCCAGCAGCTTCGAAGGAAACATTCAGTACTTC. It translates to CASSFEGNIQYF.

This clonotype has at least ten counts. This chain connects TRBV5-5 to TRBJ2-5, with 7 positions matching TRBD1. The V gene end was trimmed by 5 bases and the J gene end by 3 bases; junction bases not matched to a gene: 4. This CDR3 is 13 amino acids long. CDR1 and CDR2 from the germline V gene are SGHKS and YYEKEE (reference sequence). CDR3 nucleotides: TGTGCCAGCAGTCATACAGGGGAAGAGACCCAGTACTTC. Its translation: CASSHTGEETQYF.

J is TRBJ2-1 and V is TRBV27; tentatively, D is TRBD2 (6 bases). The ends were cut back, 4 bases at V and 5 bases at J, with 9 bases in the middle. The CDR3 totals 13 residues. The germline V gene encodes CDR1 MNHEY and CDR2 SMNVEV (reference sequence). The CDR3 spells CASSWLANNEQFF. Here the CDR3 DNA reads TGTGCCAGCAGTTGGCTAGCGAACAATGAGCAGTTCTTC.

The chain recombines TRBV7-9 with TRBJ2-1, with a weak D call TRBD1 (6 bases). The CDR3 totals 15 residues. V shed 5 bases and J shed 7 bases, with 18 bases lying between them. Germline CDR1 SEHNR, CDR2 FQNEAQ (reference sequence). The CDR3 DNA follows: TGTGCCAGCAGCGATGGATACAGGGTCCGGAATGAGCAGTTCTTC. As protein: CASSDGYRVRNEQFF.

The rearrangement links TRBV12-3 or TRBV12-4 to TRBJ1-1; TRBD1 matches at 7 bases. V lost 6 bases, J lost 8 bases, and 3 bases stayed unmatched. The CDR3 is 11 residues long. The DNA of the CDR3 is TGTGCCAGCAGCCTACAGGGGGAAGCTTTCTTT. Amino acids: CASSLQGEAFF.

The chain uses TRBV28 and TRBJ2-3; D is unresolved. Trimming left V 3 bases short and J 0 bases short, with 13 bases between. Germline V CDR1 and CDR2: MDHEN, SYDVKM. The CDR3 length is 16 residues. DNA for the CDR3: TGTGCCAGCAGTTTCCCCCTTAGTAGTAGCACAGATACGCAGTATTTT. Translation: CASSFPLSSSTDTQYF.

The chain carries TRBV6-5 and TRBJ1-5; the D gene is possibly TRBD1 (5 bases). V dropped 0 bases and J dropped 7 bases, with 13 bases sitting between them. The CDR3 has 15 amino acids. From germline, CDR1 is MNHEY and CDR2 SVGAGI. The CDR3 nucleotides read TGTGCCAGCAGTTACTCGACGTCAGGGAAACAGCCCCAGCATTTT. This encodes CASSYSTSGKQPQHF.

In its sample, this clonotype was seen many times. V usage is TRBV28 and J usage is TRBJ2-7; D unclear. CDR3 length: 23 amino acids. Per the germline V gene, CDR1 is MDHEN and CDR2 is SYDVKM. V was trimmed by 3 bases and J by 0 bases, leaving 36 bases between them. The CDR3 region is CASSFSKVSPSKVVTEISYEQYF. CDR3 sequence (DNA): TGTGCCAGCAGTTTTTCAAAGGTATCCCCATCAAAGGTGGTAACTGAAATCTCCTACGAGCAGTACTTC.